This passage covers 21 T cell receptor beta chains from one sample sequenced in a study of blood T cell repertoires in COVID-19. Clones were read by immunoSEQ multiplex PCR, and TCRdb kept only the in-frame ones, dropping some. The sample shows approximately 290,000 clones, around 85% of them seen only once. The sequenced sample was PBMCs or T cells enriched from blood (not recorded which). The receptors come from a woman aged 30 to 39 who had recovered from COVID-19.

The genes are TRBV6-1 and TRBJ2-3; 7 positions agree with TRBD2. Germline V gene sequence: CDR1 MNHNS, CDR2 SASEGT. The ends lost 2 bases at V and 2 bases at J; junction bases unmatched: 10. The length of the CDR3 is 17 residues. CDR3 sequence: CASSEIWGEGFTDTQYF. The CDR3 region has the DNA TGTGCCAGCAGTGAAATTTGGGGGGAGGGGTTCACAGATACGCAGTATTTT.

CDR3 coding DNA: TGTGCCAGCAGTACCTACAGGGTAAGCGAGCAGTACTTC. Translating gives CASSTYRVSEQYF. The chain has TRBV12-3 or TRBV12-4 and TRBJ2-7; D perhaps matches TRBD1 (6 bases). The CDR3 spans 13 residues. V dropped 5 bases and J dropped 6 bases, with 14 bases sitting between them.

The rearrangement joins TRBV28 to TRBJ1-6; D possibly corresponds to TRBD1 (6 bases). CDR1 and CDR2 (germline): MDHEN, SYDVKM. Trimming shortened V by 5 bases and J by 9 bases, and 17 bases separated the two germline ends. The CDR3 sequence is 15 residues long. CDR3 sequence reads: CASSPPGQGSSPLHF. Here the CDR3 DNA reads TGTGCCAGCAGTCCCCCGGGGCAGGGGAGTTCACCCCTCCACTTT.

This clone was seen just once. This chain connects TRBV18 to TRBJ1-5, with 7 bases matching TRBD1. CDR3 size: 15 residues. Germline V lookup: CDR1 KGHSH, CDR2 LQKENI. V was clipped by 3 bases and J by 7 bases; unmatched bases: 9. CDR3 sequence: CASSPAQGVGQPQHF. CDR3 DNA: TGTGCCAGCTCACCGGCGCAGGGGGTTGGCCAGCCCCAGCATTTT.

The gene calls are TRBV3-1 (or the pseudogene TRBV3-2) and TRBJ2-2; D is unresolved. V lost 1 base and J 6 bases, leaving 12 bases between the germline ends. The CDR3 loop spans 15 amino acids. The germline V gene encodes CDR1 LGHDT and CDR2 YNNKEL (reference sequence). CDR3 nucleotides: TGTGCCAGCAGCCAAGTCATGTGGGCTGCCGGGGAGCTGTTTTTT. Protein: CASSQVMWAAGELFF.

This chain connects TRBV9 to TRBJ2-3; tentative D call: TRBD2 (6 bases). The CDR3 consists of 15 residues. CDR1 is SGDLS and CDR2 is YYNGEE in the germline V gene. V lost 4 bases, J lost 2 bases, and 14 bases lay in between. CDR3 in DNA: TGTGCCAGCAGCTTTAGCGGAGCCACCACAGATACGCAGTATTTT. Translating it yields CASSFSGATTDTQYF.

This sequence joins TRBV29-1 and TRBJ2-1; a possible D gene is TRBD2 (5 bases). The CDR3 is 11 residues long. Trimming shortened V by 7 bases and J by 8 bases, and 12 bases separated the two germline ends. CDR1 is SQVTM, CDR2 ANQGSEA, per germline. This CDR3 is CSGELVDEQFF. CDR3 nucleotide sequence: TGCAGCGGCGAACTAGTGGATGAGCAGTTCTTC.

This clone has at least ten counts. The chain is built from TRBV6-4 and TRBJ2-1, with TRBD2 matching 12 bases. With 4 bases clipped from V and 3 bases from J, the junction kept 1 base outside the gene matches. The CDR3 has 15 amino acids. Germline V gene sequence: CDR1 MRHNA, CDR2 SNTAGT. In DNA form, the CDR3 reads TGTGCCAGCAGTGGGACTAGCGGGGACTACAATGAGCAGTTCTTC. Its translation: CASSGTSGDYNEQFF.

J is TRBJ2-3 and V is TRBV27; the match to TRBD1 covers 7 bases. Germline V CDR1 and CDR2: MNHEY, SMNVEV (reference sequence). V dropped 1 base and J dropped 2; count of bases not matched to a gene: 6. The CDR3 totals 16 residues. The CDR3 here is CASSLFEGALTDTQYF. CDR3 bases: TGTGCCAGCAGTTTATTTGAGGGGGCCCTCACAGATACGCAGTATTTT.

The chain carries TRBV27 and TRBJ1-2; D gene unclear. Trimming removed 0 bases at V and 8 bases at J, with 7 bases between. The germline CDR1 and CDR2 sequences are MNHEY and SMNVEV (reference sequence). CDR3 length equals 12 residues. CDR3: CASSLSGSGYTF. In DNA, the CDR3 is TGTGCCAGCAGTTTATCCGGGTCGGGCTACACCTTC.

This chain connects TRBV9 to TRBJ1-1, with 10 bases aligning to TRBD1. J gave up 3 bases and V 4 bases, and 6 bases lay outside the gene matches. Germline V gene lookup returns CDR1 SGDLS and CDR2 YYNGEE. This CDR3 has 15 amino acids. The CDR3 region is CASSPRDRGYTEAFF. The DNA of the CDR3 is TGTGCCAGCAGCCCAAGGGACAGGGGATACACTGAAGCTTTCTTT.

This sequence joins TRBV5-6 and TRBJ1-5; D uncertain. The CDR3 has 15 amino acids. Germline CDR1 SGHDT, CDR2 YYEEEE. Between the trimmed V and J ends, which lost 4 bases and 5 bases, there was a span of 16 bases. The DNA for the CDR3 is TGTGCCAGCAGCAAGACTGGGTCGGGGTATCAGCCCCAGCATTTT. Its translation: CASSKTGSGYQPQHF.

This chain joins TRBV5-1 and TRBJ1-2; 8 bases fit TRBD1. The trim removed 4 bases at V and 4 bases at J, leaving 12 bases unmatched. CDR1 SGHRS and CDR2 YFSETQ come from the germline V gene. This CDR3 is built from 16 residues. This CDR3 reads CASSPRQGTSSYGYTF. Here the CDR3 DNA reads TGCGCCAGCAGCCCAAGACAGGGGACAAGCTCCTATGGCTACACCTTC.

The chain recombines TRBV5-1 with TRBJ1-1; 9 positions agree with TRBD1. The CDR3 sequence is 15 residues long. The J segment lost 2 bases and the V segment lost 2 bases, leaving 4 bases of the junction unmatched. CDR1 and CDR2 (germline): SGHRS, YFSETQ. This chain's CDR3 is CASSFGDRDNTEAFF. The CDR3 region has the DNA TGCGCCAGCAGCTTTGGGGACAGGGACAACACTGAAGCTTTCTTT.

The chain joins TRBV25-1 to TRBJ1-5; 9 bases are shared with TRBD1. The CDR3 runs to 14 residues. Germline loops: CDR1 MGHDK, CDR2 SYGVNS. V dropped 3 bases and J dropped 5; count of bases not matched to a gene: 2. CDR3 DNA: TGTGCCAGCAGTGATCGACAGGGGGATCAGCCCCAGCATTTT. Translating it yields CASSDRQGDQPQHF.

The chain recombines TRBV12-3 or TRBV12-4 with TRBJ1-3; the D is unclear. The CDR3 has 12 residues. V was cut by 8 bases and J by 3 bases, with 8 bases left in between. The CDR3 coding sequence is TGTGCCAGCGGGAGGATTGGAAACACCATATATTTT. This sequence encodes CASGRIGNTIYF.

The genes are TRBV4-1 and TRBJ1-1; D call uncertain. Germline V gives CDR1 MGHRA, CDR2 YSYEKL. CDR3 length: 14 amino acids. V lost 5 bases, J lost 0 bases, and 10 bases lay in between. CDR3 nucleotides: TGCGCCAGCAGCAGGGAGGAACTGAACACTGAAGCTTTCTTT. Protein: CASSREELNTEAFF.

This chain links TRBV5-1 with TRBJ2-1; 9 nucleotides match TRBD1. The CDR3 is 15 residues long. Germline V gene lookup returns CDR1 SGHRS and CDR2 YFSETQ. The J segment lost 2 bases and the V segment lost 3 bases, leaving 3 bases of the junction unmatched. CDR3 in amino acids: CASSWGQGTYNEQFF. The CDR3 DNA sequence: TGCGCCAGCAGCTGGGGACAGGGAACCTACAATGAGCAGTTCTTC.

In this sample, this clone turned up once. The chain recombines TRBV19 with TRBJ2-1, with TRBD2 matching 8 bases. Germline loops: CDR1 LNHDA, CDR2 SQIVND (reference sequence). Unmatched junction bases numbered 8, after V lost 5 bases and J lost 8 bases. The CDR3 consists of 14 residues. The CDR3 DNA sequence: TGTGCCAGTAGTCCGGGACTAGAGGGATATGAGCAGTTCTTC. Amino acid sequence: CASSPGLEGYEQFF. The full variable domain, in which reference TRBV19 and TRBJ2-1 provide the parts outside the CDR3, is DGGITQSPKYLFRKEGQNVTLSCEQNLNHDAMYWYRQDPGQGLRLIYYSQIVNDFQKGDIAEGYSVSREKKESFPLTVTSAQKNPTAFYLCASSPGLEGYEQFFGPGTRLTVL.

The V and J genes are TRBV18 and TRBJ1-2, with no clear D. V was clipped by 6 bases and J by 2 bases, with 10 bases between them. The germline gives CDR1 KGHSH, CDR2 LQKENI. The CDR3 has 13 amino acids. CDR3 coding DNA: TGTGCCAGCTCCCCCGGGGTGAACTATGGCTACACCTTC. Translation gives CASSPGVNYGYTF.

The chain has TRBV9 and TRBJ2-7; 8 bases map to TRBD1. CDR3 length: 14 amino acids. V lost 0 bases, J lost 7 bases, and 6 bases stayed unmatched. The germline V gene encodes CDR1 SGDLS and CDR2 YYNGEE. DNA for the CDR3: TGTGCCAGCAGCGTAGGGACAGGGTTTGAAGAGCAGTACTTC. This translates into CASSVGTGFEEQYF.